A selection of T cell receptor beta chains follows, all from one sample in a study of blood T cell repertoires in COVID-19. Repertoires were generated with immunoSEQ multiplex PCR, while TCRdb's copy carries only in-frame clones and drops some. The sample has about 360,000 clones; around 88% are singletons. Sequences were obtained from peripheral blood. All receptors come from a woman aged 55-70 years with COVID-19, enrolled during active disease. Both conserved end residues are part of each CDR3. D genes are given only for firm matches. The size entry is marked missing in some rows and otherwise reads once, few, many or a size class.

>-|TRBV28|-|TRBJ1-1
CASSLGGPGIPEAFF
TGTGCCAGCAGTTTAGGAGGGCCAGGGATCCCTGAAGCTTTCTTT
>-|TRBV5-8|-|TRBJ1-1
CASSLEEVSTEAFF
TGTGCCAGCAGCTTGGAGGAGGTTAGCACTGAAGCTTTCTTT
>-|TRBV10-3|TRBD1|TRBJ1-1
CASVGQANTEAFF
TGTGCCAGCGTCGGACAGGCGAACACTGAAGCTTTCTTT
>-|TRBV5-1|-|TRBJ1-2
CASSPETVASYGYTF
TGCGCCAGCAGCCCTGAGACAGTCGCCAGCTATGGCTACACCTTC
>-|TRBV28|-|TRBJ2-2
CASTSGRLAHTGELFF
TGTGCCAGCACCTCGGGGAGGCTAGCCCACACCGGGGAGCTGTTTTTT
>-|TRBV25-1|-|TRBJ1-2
CASSEWWQIDF
TGTGCCAGCAGTGAGTGGTGGCAGATCGACTTC
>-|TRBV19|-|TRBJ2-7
CASSSGQTKSGEQYF
TGTGCCAGTAGTTCAGGACAGACCAAATCGGGCGAGCAGTACTTC
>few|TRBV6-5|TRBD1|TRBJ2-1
CASSQGQGPYNEQFF
TGTGCCAGCAGTCAGGGACAGGGGCCCTACAATGAGCAGTTCTTC
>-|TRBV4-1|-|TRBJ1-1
CASSLDSSGNTEAFF
TGCGCCAGCAGCCTCGATTCTTCAGGGAACACTGAAGCTTTCTTT
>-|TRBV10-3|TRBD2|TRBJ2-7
CAISEARGGVYEQYF
TGTGCCATCAGTGAGGCGCGGGGGGGCGTATACGAGCAGTACTTC
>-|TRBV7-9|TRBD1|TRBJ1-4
CALGTGAGGSGEKLFF
TGTGCCCTTGGGACTGGGGCAGGGGGCTCTGGTGAAAAACTGTTTTTT
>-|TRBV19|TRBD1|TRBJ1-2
CASSLTGLNYGYTF
TGTGCCAGTAGTCTGACAGGGCTTAACTATGGCTACACCTTC
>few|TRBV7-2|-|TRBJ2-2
CASSFLNTGELFF
TGTGCCAGCAGCTTCCTAAACACCGGGGAGCTGTTTTTT
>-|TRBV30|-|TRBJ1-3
CAMKGVSGNTIYF
TGTGCCATGAAGGGGGTCTCTGGAAACACCATATATTTT
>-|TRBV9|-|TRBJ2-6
CASSALGAYSGANVLTF
TGTGCCAGCAGCGCACTTGGGGCATACTCTGGGGCCAACGTCCTGACTTTC
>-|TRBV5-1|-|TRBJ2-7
CASQEGGYGYEQYF
TGCGCCTCCCAGGAAGGGGGATACGGCTACGAGCAGTACTTC
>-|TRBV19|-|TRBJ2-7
CASSIGTLLDEQYF
TGTGCCAGTAGTATTGGGACTCTCCTCGACGAGCAGTACTTC
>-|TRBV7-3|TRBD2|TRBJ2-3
CASSLTSGGAADTQYF
TGTGCCAGCAGCTTAACTAGCGGGGGGGCCGCAGATACGCAGTATTTT
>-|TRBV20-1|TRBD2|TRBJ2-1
CSASAGGTINEQFF
TGCAGTGCTAGTGCGGGGGGAACGATAAATGAGCAGTTCTTC
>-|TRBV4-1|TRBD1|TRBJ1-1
CASTGQGFVNTEAFF
TGCGCCAGCACGGGACAGGGGTTTGTCAACACTGAAGCTTTCTTT
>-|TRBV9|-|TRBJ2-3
CASSPAPAGMIDTQYF
TGTGCCAGCAGCCCGGCCCCGGCGGGGATGATTGATACGCAGTATTTT
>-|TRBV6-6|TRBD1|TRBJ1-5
CASSSRQGRNQPQHF
TGTGCCAGCAGTTCGCGACAGGGGCGCAATCAGCCCCAGCATTTT
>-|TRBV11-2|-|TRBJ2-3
CASSAGTSTDTQYF
TGTGCCAGCAGCGCGGGGACCAGCACAGATACGCAGTATTTT
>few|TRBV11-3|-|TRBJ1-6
CASSPRGWEGRASPLHF
TGTGCCAGCAGCCCCCGTGGATGGGAGGGGCGGGCTTCACCCCTCCACTTT
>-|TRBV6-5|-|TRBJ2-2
CASTQGWAGELFF
TGTGCCAGCACCCAGGGGTGGGCCGGGGAGCTGTTTTTT
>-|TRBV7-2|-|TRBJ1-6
CASSLTVLSPYNSPLHF
TGTGCCAGCAGCTTAACGGTCTTATCCCCCTATAATTCACCCCTCCACTTT
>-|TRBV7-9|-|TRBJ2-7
CASSLPGQRVGRQYF
TGTGCCAGCAGCTTACCGGGACAACGGGTCGGTAGGCAGTACTTC
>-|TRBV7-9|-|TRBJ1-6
CASSLDTDNSPLHF
TGTGCCAGCAGCTTAGACACCGATAATTCACCCCTCCACTTT
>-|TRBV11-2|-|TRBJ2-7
CASSIYGEQYF
TGTGCCAGCAGCATCTATGGCGAGCAGTACTTC
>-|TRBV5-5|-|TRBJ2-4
CASSTGLAKNIQYF
TGTGCCAGCAGCACCGGACTAGCCAAAAACATTCAGTACTTC
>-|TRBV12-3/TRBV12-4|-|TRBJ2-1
CASTRQDLEQFF
TGTGCCAGCACCCGACAGGACCTCGAGCAGTTCTTC
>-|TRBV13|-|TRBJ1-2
CASRRDGGYTF
TGTGCCTCCCGGAGAGACGGTGGCTACACCTTC
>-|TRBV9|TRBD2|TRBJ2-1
CASSVAGSGGYNEQFF
TGTGCCAGCAGCGTAGCGGGTAGCGGGGGGTACAATGAGCAGTTCTTC
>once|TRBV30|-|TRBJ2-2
CAWSGVVPGELFF
TGTGCCTGGAGTGGAGTGGTCCCGGGGGAGCTGTTTTTT
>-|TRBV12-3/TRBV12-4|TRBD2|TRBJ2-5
CASSRSGGETQYF
TGTGCCAGCAGTCGGTCGGGGGGGGAGACCCAGTACTTC
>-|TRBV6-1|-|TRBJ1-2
CASSEGWREYGYTF
TGTGCCAGCAGTGAAGGTTGGAGAGAATATGGCTACACCTTC
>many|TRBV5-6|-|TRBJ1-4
CASSLLATNEKLFF
TGTGCCAGCAGCTTGCTAGCAACTAATGAAAAACTGTTTTTT
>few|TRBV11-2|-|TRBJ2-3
CASSSIGGDTQYF
TGTGCCAGCAGCTCCATAGGAGGGGATACGCAGTATTTT
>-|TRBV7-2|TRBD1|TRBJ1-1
CASSSVRDSWGTEAFF
TGTGCCAGCAGTTCTGTCCGGGACAGCTGGGGCACTGAAGCTTTCTTT
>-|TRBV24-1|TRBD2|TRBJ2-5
CATSDLAGLAGGFQETQYF
TGTGCCACCAGTGATTTAGCGGGACTAGCGGGGGGATTCCAAGAGACCCAGTACTTC
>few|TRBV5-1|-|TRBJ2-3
CASNAGQGDTQYF
TGCGCCAGCAACGCAGGGCAGGGAGATACGCAGTATTTT